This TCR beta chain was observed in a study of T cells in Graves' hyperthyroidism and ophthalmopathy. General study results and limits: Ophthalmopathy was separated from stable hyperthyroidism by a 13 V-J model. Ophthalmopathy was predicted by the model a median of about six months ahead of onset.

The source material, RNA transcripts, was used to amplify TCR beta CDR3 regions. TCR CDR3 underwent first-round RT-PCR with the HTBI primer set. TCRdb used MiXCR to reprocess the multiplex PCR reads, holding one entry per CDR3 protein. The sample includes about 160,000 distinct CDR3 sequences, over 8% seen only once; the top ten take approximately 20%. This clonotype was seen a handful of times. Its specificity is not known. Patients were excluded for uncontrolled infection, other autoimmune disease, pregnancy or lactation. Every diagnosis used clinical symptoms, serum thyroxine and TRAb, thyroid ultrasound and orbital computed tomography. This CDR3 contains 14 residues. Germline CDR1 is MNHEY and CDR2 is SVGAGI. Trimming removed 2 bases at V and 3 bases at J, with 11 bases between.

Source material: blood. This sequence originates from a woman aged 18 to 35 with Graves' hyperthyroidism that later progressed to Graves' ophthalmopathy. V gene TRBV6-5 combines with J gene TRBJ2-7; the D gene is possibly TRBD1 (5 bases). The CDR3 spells CASSYKGEYYEQYF. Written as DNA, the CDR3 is TGTGCCAGCAGTTACAAAGGGGAATACTACGAGCAGTACTTC.